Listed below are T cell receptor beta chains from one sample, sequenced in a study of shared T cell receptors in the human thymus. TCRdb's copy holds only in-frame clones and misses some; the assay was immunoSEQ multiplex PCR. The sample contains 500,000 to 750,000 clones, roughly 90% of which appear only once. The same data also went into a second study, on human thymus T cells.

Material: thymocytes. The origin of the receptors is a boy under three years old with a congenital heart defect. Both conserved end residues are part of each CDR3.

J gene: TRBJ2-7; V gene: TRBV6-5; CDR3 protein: CASSHLGLLLYEQYF
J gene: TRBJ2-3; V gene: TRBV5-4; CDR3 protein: CASSLGTSGSTDTQYF
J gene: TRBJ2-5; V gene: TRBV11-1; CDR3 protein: CASSSHGQGAVETQYF
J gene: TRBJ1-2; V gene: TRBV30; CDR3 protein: CAWSPAEQGIKLNYGYTF
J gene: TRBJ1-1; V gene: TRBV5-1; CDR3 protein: CASREQGANTEAFF
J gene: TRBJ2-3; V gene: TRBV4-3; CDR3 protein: CASSQGPLGAGVQQYF
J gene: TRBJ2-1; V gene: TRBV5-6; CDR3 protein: CASSLSSGQEFF
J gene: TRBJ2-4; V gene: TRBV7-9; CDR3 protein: CASSLDRERELNIQYF
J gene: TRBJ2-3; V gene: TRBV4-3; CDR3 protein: CASSQGGGTSGTDTQYF
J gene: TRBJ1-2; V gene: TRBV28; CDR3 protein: CASSWGPVDYGYTF
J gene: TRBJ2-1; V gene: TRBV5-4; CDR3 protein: CASTWGSGRACPNEQFF
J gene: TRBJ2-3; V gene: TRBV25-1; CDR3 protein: CASSETSGRAGDTQYF
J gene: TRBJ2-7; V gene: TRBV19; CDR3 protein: CASSISRGTSYEQYF
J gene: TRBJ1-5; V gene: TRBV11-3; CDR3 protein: CASSPTGQYSNQPQHF
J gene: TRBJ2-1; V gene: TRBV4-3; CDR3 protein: CASSQENAGGDHRNEQFF
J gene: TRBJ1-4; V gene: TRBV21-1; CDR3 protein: CASGLAGADEKLFF
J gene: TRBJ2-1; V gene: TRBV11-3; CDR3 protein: CASSLSASGRAYNEQFF
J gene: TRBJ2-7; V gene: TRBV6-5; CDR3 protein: CAPEGEAYEQYF
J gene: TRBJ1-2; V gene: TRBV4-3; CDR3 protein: CASSHQGTPYGYTF
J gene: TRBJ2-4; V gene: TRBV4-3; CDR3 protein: CASSQAGQGLAGSVIQYF
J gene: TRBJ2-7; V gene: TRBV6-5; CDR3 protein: CASSSAGTGSSYEQYF
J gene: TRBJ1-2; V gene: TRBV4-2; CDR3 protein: CASSQDAGDYGYTF
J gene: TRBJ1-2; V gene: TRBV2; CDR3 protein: CASTHRRQGGGYTF
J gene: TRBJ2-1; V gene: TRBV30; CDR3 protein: CAWKGQGARENYNEQFF
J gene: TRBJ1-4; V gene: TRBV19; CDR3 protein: CASRNPGQRNEKLFF
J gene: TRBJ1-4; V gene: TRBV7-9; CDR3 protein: CASSSRGFNDEKLFF
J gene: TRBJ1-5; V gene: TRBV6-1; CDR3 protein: CASSEPVARDRVGQPQHF
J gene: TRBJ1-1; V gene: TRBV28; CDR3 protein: CAGGSPDLEGNTEAFF
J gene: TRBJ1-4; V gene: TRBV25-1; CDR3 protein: CASSEYMGQGWEKLFF
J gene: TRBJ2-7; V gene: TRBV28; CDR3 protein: CASSRKGRGLAYEQYF
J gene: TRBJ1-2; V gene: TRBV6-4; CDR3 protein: CASSDSASSGLNYGYTF
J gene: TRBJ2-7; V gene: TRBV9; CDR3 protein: CASRPQGEQYF
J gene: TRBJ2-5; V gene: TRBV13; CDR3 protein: CASSQLKREWETQYF
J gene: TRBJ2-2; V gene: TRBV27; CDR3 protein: CASSLSFGGGTGELFF
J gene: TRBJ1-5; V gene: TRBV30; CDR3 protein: CAWSVQSQPQHF
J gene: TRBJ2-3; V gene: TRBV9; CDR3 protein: CASSVGVGPWEDTQYF
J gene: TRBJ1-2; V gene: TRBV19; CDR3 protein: CASDSPDGYTF
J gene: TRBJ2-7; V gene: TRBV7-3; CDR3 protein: CASSLGTSGSPIHEQYF
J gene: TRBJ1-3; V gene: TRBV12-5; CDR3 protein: CASGLNPRASGSGNTIYF
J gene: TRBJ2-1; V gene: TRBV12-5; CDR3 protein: CASGLGGKIAGGSYNEQFF
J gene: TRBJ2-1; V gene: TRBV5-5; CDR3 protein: CASSLGLAGGPGNEQFF
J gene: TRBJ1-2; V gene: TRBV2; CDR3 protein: CASSLIPDRGYYGYTF
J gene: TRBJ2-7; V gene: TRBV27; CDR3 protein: CAPRVQGGYEQYF
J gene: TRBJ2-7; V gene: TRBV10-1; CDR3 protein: CASSTGTGGYEQYF
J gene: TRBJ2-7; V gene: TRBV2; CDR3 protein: CASSEGRTGGEDEQYF
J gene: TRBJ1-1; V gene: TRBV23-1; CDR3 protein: CASSQYGWNTEAFF
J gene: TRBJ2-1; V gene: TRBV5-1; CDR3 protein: CASSSRTRGDEQFF
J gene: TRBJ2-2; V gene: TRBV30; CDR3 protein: CAWRTDREDANTGELFF
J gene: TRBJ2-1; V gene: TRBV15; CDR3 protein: CATSRPASGRYNEQFF
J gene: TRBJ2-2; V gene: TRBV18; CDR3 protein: CASSRPHQRSVNTGELFF